These 19 T cell receptor beta chains were sequenced from one sample in a study of blood T cell repertoires in COVID-19 (dated by TCRdb to about 2020). The method was the immunoSEQ multiplex PCR assay. The table comes from immuneACCESS by way of TCRdb, which keeps in-frame sequences with V and J called. Part of the clones is missing from these tables; in studies checked, under half for an unresolved V gene and the rest for unknown reasons. The sample data list about 86,000 clones, and over 80% of these were observed just once. The ten largest make up 31% of the sample. Sequences were obtained from peripheral blood. These receptors were obtained from an elderly woman with active or convalescent COVID-19.

The chain joins TRBV19 to TRBJ2-1, with a weak D call TRBD1 (5 bases). With 7 bases removed from V and 2 bases from J, the gap between germline ends came to 18 bases. From germline, CDR1 is LNHDA and CDR2 SQIVND (reference sequence). CDR3 length equals 16 residues. CDR3 in amino acids: CASNVGAQGPYNEQFF. The DNA for the CDR3 is TGTGCCAGTAATGTTGGTGCGCAGGGCCCCTACAATGAGCAGTTCTTC.

As DNA, the CDR3 is TGTGCCAGCAGTCAAGACAGGAACACCGGGGAGCTGTTTTTT. It encodes CASSQDRNTGELFF. The chain is built from TRBV6-2 or TRBV6-3 and TRBJ2-2, with D possibly being TRBD1 (5 bases). This CDR3 comprises 14 residues. Germline V gives CDR1 MNHEY, CDR2 SVGEGT. V lost 5 bases, J lost 1 base, and 8 bases lay in between.

The rearrangement joins TRBV5-6 to TRBJ1-6, with 7 positions matching TRBD1. CDR1 is SGHDT, CDR2 YYEEEE, per germline. Losses at the gene ends were 3 bases for V and 2 bases for J; bases not matched to a gene: 8. The CDR3 is 17 residues long. The CDR3 region is CASSSKQGTTYNSPLHF. Written as DNA, the CDR3 is TGTGCCAGCAGCTCCAAACAGGGGACGACCTATAATTCACCCCTCCACTTT.

In the case of this clone: The junction differs from germline at one of its ends, possibly a read error. J is TRBJ2-1 and V is TRBV3-1 (or the pseudogene TRBV3-2); D remains ambiguous. CDR3 length equals 14 residues. Germline V CDR1 and CDR2: LGHDT, YNNKEL (reference sequence). Written as DNA, the CDR3 is TGTGCCAGCAGTCAAGTCGGTTCCCTCAATGAGCAGTTCTTC. It yields the protein CASSQVGSLNEQFF.

The V call is TRBV28, the J call TRBJ2-7; 7 bases line up with TRBD2. The germline CDR1 and CDR2 sequences are MDHEN and SYDVKM. The CDR3 spans 12 residues. Trimming removed 7 bases from V and 7 bases from J; junction bases left unmatched: 7. CDR3: CASKAAGYEQYF. DNA for the CDR3: TGTGCCAGCAAGGCAGCGGGGTATGAGCAGTACTTC. Together with reference TRBV28 and TRBJ2-7, the CDR3 gives the full variable domain: DVKVTQSSRYLVKRTGEKVFLECVQDMDHENMFWYRQDPGLGLRLIYFSYDVKMKEKGDIPEGYSVSREKKERFSLILESASTNQTSMYLCASKAAGYEQYFGPGTRLTVT.

The V and J genes are TRBV29-1 and TRBJ2-3, with D maybe TRBD1 (6 bases). Germline V gene sequence: CDR1 SQVTM, CDR2 ANQGSEA. V was shortened by 6 bases and J by 1 base, with 17 bases between the two germline ends. The CDR3 runs to 15 residues. As DNA, the CDR3 is TGCAGCGTGGGGGACCTACAGGGACGCACAGATACGCAGTATTTT. It specifies CSVGDLQGRTDTQYF.

The rearrangement joins TRBV11-2 to TRBJ2-5; 7 bases map to TRBD1. Germline V gives CDR1 SGHAT, CDR2 FQNNGV. This CDR3 contains 14 residues. The junction had 8 bases not matched to a gene; V was cut back by 5 bases and J by 5 bases. CDR3 residues: CASSIDRAGETQYF. For the CDR3, the DNA is TGTGCCAGCAGCATTGACAGGGCTGGGGAGACCCAGTACTTC.

The rearrangement uses TRBV5-6 and TRBJ2-2; D is unresolved. Trimming pared 1 base from V and 0 bases from J, leaving 4 bases between. Germline CDR1 is SGHDT and CDR2 is YYEEEE. CDR3 length: 14 residues. Here the CDR3 DNA reads TGTGCCAGCAGCTTGCTCCCGAACACCGGGGAGCTGTTTTTT. Encoded protein: CASSLLPNTGELFF.

The chain has TRBV11-2 and TRBJ2-2; weak D call: TRBD1 (5 bases). The V gene lost 9 bases and the J gene lost 0 bases, with 11 bases spanning the gap. Germline values: CDR1 SGHAT, CDR2 FQNNGV. The CDR3 runs 14 residues. The DNA of the CDR3 is TGTGCCAGTAGGACAAGCCCGAACACCGGGGAGCTGTTTTTT. Its protein product is CASRTSPNTGELFF.

The genes are TRBV5-1 and TRBJ2-3, with 13 bases that match TRBD2. Germline CDR1 SGHRS, CDR2 YFSETQ. V trimming: 5 bases; J trimming: 1 base; junction bases outside the gene matches: 4. This CDR3 is 16 amino acids long. CDR3 loop: CASRQLAGGGTDTQYF. Here the CDR3 DNA reads TGCGCCAGCAGGCAACTAGCGGGAGGGGGCACAGATACGCAGTATTTT.

With regard to this clone: Its ends do not fully match the called genes, so a read error is possible. This chain joins TRBV6-1 and TRBJ1-3; D unclear. Germline V gives CDR1 MNHNS, CDR2 SASEGT. The CDR3 is 16 residues long. CDR3 DNA: TGTGCCAGCAGCGAAGAACTCCTCCGCTCTGGAAACACCATATATTTT. Translating gives CASSEELLRSGNTIYF.

The V and J genes are TRBV19 and TRBJ1-3, with 7 bases identical to TRBD1. Germline values: CDR1 LNHDA, CDR2 SQIVND (reference sequence). This CDR3 is 17 amino acids long. The junction had 11 bases not matched to a gene; V was cut back by 4 bases and J by 2 bases. Here the CDR3 DNA reads TGTGCCAGTAGTACTCTGAACAGGGGACTCCCTGGAAACACCATATATTTT. It codes for CASSTLNRGLPGNTIYF.

V and J are TRBV18 and TRBJ1-1, with D tentatively TRBD1 (6 bases). Germline V lookup: CDR1 KGHSH, CDR2 LQKENI. V shed 4 bases and J shed 2 bases, with 20 bases lying between them. The CDR3 is 17 amino acids. CDR3: CASSLLQTGTPNTEAFF. CDR3 sequence (DNA): TGTGCCAGCTCACTTTTGCAAACCGGGACACCTAACACTGAAGCTTTCTTT.

This chain connects TRBV5-5 to TRBJ1-2, with D perhaps TRBD1 (5 bases). There are 14 residues in the CDR3. CDR1 and CDR2 (germline): SGHKS, YYEKEE (reference sequence). Trimming cost V 2 bases and J 7 bases, with 15 bases left between them. The CDR3 loop is CASSLVRQSTGYTF. DNA for the CDR3: TGTGCCAGCAGCTTAGTCAGACAGAGTACTGGCTACACCTTC. The full variable domain, rest sourced from reference TRBV5-5 and TRBJ1-2, is DAGVTQSPTHLIKTRGQQVTLRCSPISGHKSVSWYQQVLGQGPQFIFQYYEKEERGRGNFPDRFSARQFPNYSSELNVNALLLGDSALYLCASSLVRQSTGYTFGSGTRLTVV.

The V call is TRBV3-1 (or the pseudogene TRBV3-2), the J call TRBJ1-2, with TRBD1 identical over 7 bases. This CDR3 is built from 15 residues. V shed 3 bases, J shed 5 bases, and the junction held 9 bases outside the gene matches. Germline CDR1 LGHDT, CDR2 YNNKEL (reference sequence). The CDR3 bases are TGTGCCAGCAGCCAGAAGGGGGCGCAGAGGTATGGCTACACCTTC. Its translation is CASSQKGAQRYGYTF.

Here the CDR3 reads CASTSGKSYEQYF. The CDR3 coding sequence is TGTGCCAGCACCAGCGGGAAGTCCTACGAGCAGTACTTC. The chain is built from TRBV6-5 and TRBJ2-7, with 7 positions matching TRBD2. The length of the CDR3 is 13 residues. V dropped 7 bases and J dropped 1; count of bases not matched to a gene: 4. Germline CDR1 reads MNHEY; CDR2 reads SVGAGI.

This rearrangement joins TRBV9 to TRBJ2-1; D is possibly TRBD2 (6 bases). This CDR3 contains 15 residues. Trimming cost V 2 bases and J 3 bases, with 12 bases left between them. Germline assignment: CDR1 SGDLS and CDR2 YYNGEE. The DNA of the CDR3 is TGTGCCAGCAGCGTGAACGGGAGAGACTACAATGAGCAGTTCTTC. Its translation is CASSVNGRDYNEQFF.

The chain employs TRBV2 and TRBJ2-3; TRBD2 might be the D (6 bases). This CDR3 contains 15 residues. V lost 6 bases and J 1 base, leaving 14 bases between the germline ends. CDR1 SNHLY and CDR2 FYNNEI come from the germline V gene. Here the CDR3 reads CASRSIGGGTDTQYF. The CDR3 DNA reads TGTGCCAGCAGGTCTATCGGGGGAGGCACAGATACGCAGTATTTT.

V and J are TRBV7-3 and TRBJ2-2; 10 bases fit TRBD2. This CDR3 has 18 amino acids. Per germline, CDR1 SGHTA and CDR2 FQGTGA. V shed 3 bases, J shed 5 bases, and the junction held 12 bases outside the gene matches. CDR3 nucleotides: TGTGCCAGCAGCTTGTTTGGTAGCGGGGGGATATGGACCGGGGAGCTGTTTTTT. Protein: CASSLFGSGGIWTGELFF. The complete variable domain, with remaining parts taken from reference TRBV7-3 and TRBJ2-2, reads GAGVSQTPSNKVTEKGKYVELRCDPISGHTALYWYRQSLGQGPEFLIYFQGTGAADDSGLPNDRFFAVRPEGSVSTLKIQRTERGDSAVYLCASSLFGSGGIWTGELFFGEGSRLTVL.